This T cell receptor (beta chain) was recovered during a study of T cell repertoires in cytomegalovirus infection. Study in general: It was recently identified HLA-C-restricted and well-studied HLA-B-restricted CMV epitopes that the study used. It was the public TCR beta signatures that indicated both CMV infection and matching HLA type. Overall study results and limits: Cumulative public TCR beta family frequency identified CMV carriers with the relevant HLA. What dominated the ex vivo response were HLA-C-restricted CMV-specific TCR beta clonotypes.

Comment on this clonotype: Its antigen is currently unknown.

The CDR3 length is 13 residues. Trimming removed 6 bases at V and 2 bases at J, with 9 bases between. Germline V lookup: CDR1 MNHEY, CDR2 SVGEGT. TCRdb passed the reads through MiXCR, listing each CDR3 protein once. The table lists about 890,000 distinct CDR3 sequences, 30% to 40% of them singletons. The chain is built from TRBV6-2 or TRBV6-3 and TRBJ2-3; D possibly corresponds to TRBD1 (6 bases). The origin of this receptor is a human donor in good health (CMV status not recorded). Some clones in this sample may be carry-over from other donors' samples. Specimen: cultured CD8+ T cells from PBMCs, collected from culture after CMV antigen stimulation. The CDR3 coding sequence is TGTGCCAGCAGCGGACAGCTCACAGATACGCAGTATTTT. Its translation: CASSGQLTDTQYF.